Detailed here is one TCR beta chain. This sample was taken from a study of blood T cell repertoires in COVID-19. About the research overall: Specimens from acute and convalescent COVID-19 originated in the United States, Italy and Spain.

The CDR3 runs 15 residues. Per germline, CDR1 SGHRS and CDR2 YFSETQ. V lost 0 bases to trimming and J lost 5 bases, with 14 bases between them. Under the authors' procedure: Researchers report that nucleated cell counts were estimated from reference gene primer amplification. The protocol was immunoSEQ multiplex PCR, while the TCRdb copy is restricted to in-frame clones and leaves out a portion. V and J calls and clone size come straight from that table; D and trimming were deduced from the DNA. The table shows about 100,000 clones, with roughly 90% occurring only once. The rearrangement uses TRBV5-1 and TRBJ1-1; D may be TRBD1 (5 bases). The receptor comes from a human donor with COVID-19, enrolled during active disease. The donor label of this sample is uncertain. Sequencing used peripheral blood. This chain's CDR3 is CASSLGVGAGTEAFF. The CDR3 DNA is TGCGCCAGCAGCTTGGGGGTAGGGGCCGGGACTGAAGCTTTCTTT.